This T cell receptor (beta chain) appears in the sequencing data of a study of Ad26.COV2.S vaccination and SARS-CoV-2 variants. The repertoire was sequenced with immunoSEQ multiplex PCR; TCRdb's copy has only in-frame clones and lacks some. The sample holds 400,000 to 500,000 clones, approximately 92% seen once. As for treatment: around 19 received Ad26.COV2.S at low or high dose, single or two shots; five or six received placebo; per-sample allocation not given. Day 63 after the first injection of vaccine or placebo was the sampling time. The clonotype comes from a person between 18 and 65 years old who received the Ad26.COV2.S COVID-19 vaccine or a placebo. This specimen was peripheral blood, taken in a trial of Ad26.COV2.S vaccine versus placebo.

CDR3 region: CASSLGVRPPAEQFF. DNA for the CDR3: TGTGCCAGCAGCTTAGGTGTCCGGCCTCCCGCAGAGCAGTTCTTC. V is TRBV7-3 and J is TRBJ2-1, with D unresolved. V shed 2 bases and J shed 10 bases, with 18 bases lying between them. The CDR3 sequence is 15 residues long. The V gene's germline CDR1 is SGHTA and CDR2 FQGTGA. Looking up the rest from reference TRBV7-3 and TRBJ2-1 gives the full variable domain: GAGVSQTPSNKVTEKGKYVELRCDPISGHTALYWYRQSLGQGPEFLIYFQGTGAADDSGLPNDRFFAVRPEGSVSTLKIQRTERGDSAVYLCASSLGVRPPAEQFFGPGTRLTVL.